These T cell receptor beta chains were read from a single sample in a study of technical replicates of blood from a few donors. Sequenced by immunoSEQ multiplex PCR; TCRdb stores in-frame clones only, minus some. The sample consists of 75,000 to 100,000 clones, 94% of them appearing once. The specimen sequenced was T cells isolated from PBMCs. The receptor set was obtained from a human donor in good health. Each CDR3 is given with its conserved first and last residue. The D gene is left open where the match is weak. Size values are once, few and many counts, or a class for expanded clones, and some rows have none.

d_gene,v_gene,abundance,j_gene,CDR3nt,CDR3aa
TRBD2,TRBV28,NA,TRBJ2-1,TGTGCCAGCAGTTTATTCCTAGGCGGGAGTGGCAATGAGCAGTTCTTC,CASSLFLGGSGNEQFF
NA,TRBV14,NA,TRBJ2-7,TGTGCCAGCAGCCAAGTTGAGGCAGTCTCCTACGAGCAGTACTTC,CASSQVEAVSYEQYF
NA,TRBV6-5,once,TRBJ2-5,TGTGCCAGCAGTAGAGGGGAGACCCAGTACTTC,CASSRGETQYF
NA,TRBV6-5,NA,TRBJ1-1,TGTGCCAGCAGTTACACGCAGCGGGGACACACTGAAGCTTTCTTT,CASSYTQRGHTEAFF
NA,TRBV6-6,NA,TRBJ1-5,TGTGCCAGCAAATCGGACTGGAATCAGCCCCAGCATTTT,CASKSDWNQPQHF
NA,TRBV7-9,NA,TRBJ2-2,TGTGCCAGCAGCCACGGATCGGGCGGGGCCAAGGGGTCCGGGGAGCTGTTTTTT,CASSHGSGGAKGSGELFF
NA,TRBV27,NA,TRBJ2-2,TGTGCCAGCAGTTTACTCGACAGGACCGGGGAGCTGTTTTTT,CASSLLDRTGELFF
NA,TRBV7-6,NA,TRBJ2-7,TGTGCCAGCAGCCAATCCCCAGAAGATTCCTACGAGCAGTACTTC,CASSQSPEDSYEQYF
NA,TRBV27,once,TRBJ1-5,TGTGCCGCGGGGCGTCAGCCCCAGCATTTT,CAAGRQPQHF
NA,TRBV7-9,few,TRBJ1-5,TGTGCCAGCAGCTTAGGGCAGGGGAGCAATCAGCCCCAGCATTTT,CASSLGQGSNQPQHF
NA,TRBV6-5,NA,TRBJ1-4,TGTGCCAGCAGTTACAGCGGAGTTGATGAAAAACTGTTTTTT,CASSYSGVDEKLFF
NA,TRBV7-2,NA,TRBJ2-1,TGTGCCAGCAGCTTAGGGGCAGGTTACAATGAGCAGTTCTTC,CASSLGAGYNEQFF
NA,TRBV7-3,NA,TRBJ2-7,TGTGCCAGCAGCTTAAGCCAGGGGGGCGAGCAGTACTTC,CASSLSQGGEQYF
NA,TRBV11-3,NA,TRBJ2-7,TGTGCCAGCAGCTTACGAACTACACTGACAGTCTACGAGCAGTACTTC,CASSLRTTLTVYEQYF
NA,TRBV5-1,NA,TRBJ2-7,TGCGCCAGCAGCTACGGGAACTACCCTGAGCAGTACTTC,CASSYGNYPEQYF
TRBD2,TRBV28,NA,TRBJ2-5,TGTGCCAGCAGTTTATTGGGGACTAGCGGCCAAGAGACCCAGTACTTC,CASSLLGTSGQETQYF
NA,TRBV11-2,NA,TRBJ1-4,TGTGCCAGCAGCTTAGCTGTGGATGCGGGTGAAAAACTGTTTTTT,CASSLAVDAGEKLFF
TRBD1,TRBV29-1,NA,TRBJ2-7,TGCAGCTTCTCGGGGACAGGGGAACACGAGCAGTACTTC,CSFSGTGEHEQYF
TRBD1,TRBV5-5,NA,TRBJ1-2,TGTGCCAGCAGCTCCAGACAGGGACAGGGGTATGGCTACACCTTC,CASSSRQGQGYGYTF
TRBD1,TRBV7-9,NA,TRBJ2-7,TGTGCCAGCAGCCAGGGGACAGGGTCCTACGAGCAGTACTTC,CASSQGTGSYEQYF
TRBD2,TRBV9,NA,TRBJ2-1,TGTGCCAGCAGCGAAGGGACTAGCGCACTTAATGAGCAGTTCTTC,CASSEGTSALNEQFF
TRBD1,TRBV7-2,NA,TRBJ1-2,TGTGCCAGCAGCTTTTCCGGGACAGCTTCTAACTATGGCTACACCTTC,CASSFSGTASNYGYTF
NA,TRBV30,NA,TRBJ2-3,TGTGCCTGGGAGGGGGGGCAGTCAGATACGCAGTATTTT,CAWEGGQSDTQYF
TRBD2,TRBV7-2,NA,TRBJ2-3,TGTGCCAGCAAAATAGGGACTAGCGGGGGTGATACGCAGTATTTT,CASKIGTSGGDTQYF
TRBD2,TRBV7-8,once,TRBJ2-7,TGTGCCAGCAGCACCCTAGCGGGATTAACGTATGAGCAGTACTTC,CASSTLAGLTYEQYF
NA,TRBV19,NA,TRBJ1-3,TGTGCCAGTAGTATCTTGGAGGGAGTCTCTGGAAACACCATATATTTT,CASSILEGVSGNTIYF
TRBD1,TRBV2,NA,TRBJ1-5,TGTGCCAGCAGGGGGGACAGGGTAAGCAATCAGCCCCAGCATTTT,CASRGDRVSNQPQHF
TRBD2,TRBV14,once,TRBJ2-7,TGTGCCAGCAGCCAATTCAAGGGGACTAGCGGGTCTAGTTCCTACGAGCAGTACTTC,CASSQFKGTSGSSSYEQYF
NA,TRBV2,NA,TRBJ1-1,TGTGCCAGCAGTGGGTCCCCAACAATGGGGGCGTACACTGAAGCTTTCTTT,CASSGSPTMGAYTEAFF
NA,TRBV7-9,NA,TRBJ2-5,TGTGCCAGCAGCTCGCCGACTAGTCCCCAGACCCAGTACTTC,CASSSPTSPQTQYF
NA,TRBV27,NA,TRBJ1-5,TGTGCCAGCAGTTTTCTAAATCAGCCCCAGCATTTT,CASSFLNQPQHF
TRBD1,TRBV27,NA,TRBJ2-7,TGTGCCAGCAGTTTTAGACAGGGGGCAGGCGAGCAGTACTTC,CASSFRQGAGEQYF
TRBD2,TRBV5-8,NA,TRBJ2-1,TGTGCCAGCAGAAGCCGCGGTAGCGGGCTGGGGAATGAGCAGTTCTTC,CASRSRGSGLGNEQFF
NA,TRBV2,once,TRBJ2-4,TGTGCCAGCAGTGAATGGGCGGGTGGATCCAAAAACATTCAGTACTTC,CASSEWAGGSKNIQYF
NA,TRBV6-6,NA,TRBJ1-1,TGTGCCAGCAGTTACTCCCAAGACAGTAACACTGAAGCTTTCTTT,CASSYSQDSNTEAFF
TRBD1,TRBV7-6,NA,TRBJ1-2,TGTGCCAGCAGCTCGGGGACAGGGTACTATGGCTACACCTTC,CASSSGTGYYGYTF
NA,TRBV7-2,NA,TRBJ2-2,TGTGCCAGCAGCTCCCCATTGGTCGGCGGGGAGCTGTTTTTT,CASSSPLVGGELFF
NA,TRBV27,NA,TRBJ2-2,TGTGCCAGCAGTTTTACGACTCTAGGAGAGAGGGAGCTGTTTTTT,CASSFTTLGERELFF
NA,TRBV6-1,NA,TRBJ1-1,TGTGCCAGCAGTGATGTGGCAGCTGAAGCTTTCTTT,CASSDVAAEAFF
TRBD2,TRBV6-4,NA,TRBJ2-1,TGTGCCAGCAGTGAATCAGCGGGAGGGTACAGTGAGCAGTTCTTC,CASSESAGGYSEQFF
NA,TRBV5-1,NA,TRBJ1-3,TGCGCCAGCAGCTTGGGCCGTGGGGCGAGCTCTGGAAACACCATATATTTT,CASSLGRGASSGNTIYF
NA,TRBV25-1,NA,TRBJ2-5,TGTGCCAGCAGTGAGTCTCTCCAAGAGACCCAGTACTTC,CASSESLQETQYF
TRBD2,TRBV5-1,NA,TRBJ2-1,TGCGCCAGCAGCTTGCTAGCGGGAGTCTCCTACAATGAGCAGTTCTTC,CASSLLAGVSYNEQFF
NA,TRBV18,NA,TRBJ1-2,TGTGCCAGCTCACCACCGACCAGGGCATCATATGGCTACACCTTC,CASSPPTRASYGYTF
TRBD1,TRBV7-9,NA,TRBJ1-2,TGTGCCAGCAGCATTGGACAGGGGGCCTATGGCTACACCTTC,CASSIGQGAYGYTF
TRBD2,TRBV2,NA,TRBJ2-3,TGTGCCAGCAGTGGACTAGCGGGAGGAATAGATACGCAGTATTTT,CASSGLAGGIDTQYF
NA,TRBV5-1,NA,TRBJ1-1,TGCGCCAGCAGCCGTGACAGGAACACTGAAGCTTTCTTT,CASSRDRNTEAFF
NA,TRBV27,NA,TRBJ1-2,TGTGCCAGCAGCAGAGGGGGCTATGGCTACACCTTC,CASSRGGYGYTF
TRBD1,TRBV9,once,TRBJ1-2,TGTGCCAGCAGCCCTCACAGGGGGTATGGCTACACCTTC,CASSPHRGYGYTF